The T cell receptor beta chain under discussion was sequenced for a study of blood T cell repertoires in COVID-19. This CDR3 comprises 15 residues. J lost 5 bases, V lost 3 bases, and 9 bases had no gene match. Germline assignment: CDR1 MNHEY and CDR2 SVGAGI. Only in-frame clones appear in the TCRdb table, and some are missing; sequencing was by immunoSEQ multiplex PCR. This sample has 400,000 to 500,000 clones; over 75% occur once, and the top ten carry 1.4%. The chain employs TRBV6-5 and TRBJ1-2; 7 positions match TRBD1. This clonotype was sampled from a woman aged 18-30 years who had been exposed to COVID-19. The sample comprised PBMCs or T cells enriched from blood (not recorded which). CDR3 nucleotide sequence: TGTGCCAGCAGTTATTTCCGGGACAGCCTTTATGGCTACACCTTC. It translates to CASSYFRDSLYGYTF.